One and the same sample provided the 7 T cell receptor beta chains below, sequenced in a study of T cells in Graves' hyperthyroidism and ophthalmopathy. TCR beta CDR3 sequences were amplified from RNA transcripts. During a first-round RT-PCR of the TCR CDR3, the HTBI primer set was used. TCRdb fed the multiplex PCR reads into MiXCR, producing one record per CDR3 protein. The table shows fewer than 500,000 distinct CDR3 sequences, with 14% occurring only once. Sequenced: blood. The receptors here all came from a woman aged 25 to 45 with Graves' ophthalmopathy.

This chain joins TRBV19 and TRBJ1-6, with D possibly TRBD1 on 6 matching bases. Germline loops: CDR1 LNHDA, CDR2 SQIVND (reference sequence). This CDR3 is 16 amino acids long. The V end lost 5 bases, the J end lost 7 bases, and 18 bases lay between the germline ends. The CDR3 loop reads CASSPPGVSGNSPLHF. As DNA, the CDR3 is TGTGCCAGTAGTCCGCCAGGGGTCTCGGGGAATTCACCCCTCCACTTT.

In nucleotides, the CDR3 is TGTGCCAGCAGCCAAGGGACCCCTCAACTTTACTATGGCTACACCTTC. Amino acids: CASSQGTPQLYYGYTF. V and J are TRBV7-8 and TRBJ1-2; D is possibly TRBD1 (5 bases). The germline V gene encodes CDR1 SGHVS and CDR2 FQNEAQ. The CDR3 loop spans 16 amino acids. V gave up 5 bases and J gave up 3 bases, with 19 bases separating them.

CDR3 amino acids: CSARGGGGAVDTQYF. CDR3 bases: TGCAGTGCTAGAGGGGGCGGGGGGGCCGTGGATACGCAGTATTTT. The J gene is TRBJ2-3, the V gene TRBV20-1; 9 bases match TRBD2. V lost 1 base to trimming and J lost 6 bases; unmatched junction nucleotides: 8. The CDR3 has 15 amino acids. Germline CDR1 and CDR2: DFQATT and SNEGSKA (reference sequence).

This clonotype was detected ten times or more. The rearrangement uses TRBV28 and TRBJ1-1; D is unresolved. V lost 8 bases and J lost 11, with 18 bases in between. Germline CDR1 and CDR2: MDHEN and SYDVKM. This CDR3 region has 12 residues. The CDR3 spells CASPFRRVRAFF. For the CDR3, the DNA is TGTGCCAGCCCGTTCAGGAGGGTTAGGGCTTTCTTT.

This clonotype was recorded a few times. The chain employs TRBV20-1 and TRBJ2-6; D unresolved. Between the trimmed V and J ends, which lost 1 base and 3 bases, there was a span of 7 bases. Germline V gives CDR1 DFQATT, CDR2 SNEGSKA (reference sequence). The CDR3 runs to 14 residues. The CDR3 coding sequence is TGCAGTGCTAGAGTAAGGGTTGGGGCCAACGTCCTGACTTTC. Translating it yields CSARVRVGANVLTF.

The sample holds many counts of this clonotype. V is TRBV11-2 and J is TRBJ2-3; D is unclear. Looked up from germline, CDR1 is SGHAT and CDR2 is FQNNGV. The CDR3 totals 15 residues. Trimming cost V 0 bases and J 4 bases, with 11 bases left between them. CDR3 sequence reads: CASSLDPLHADTQYF. CDR3 DNA: TGTGCCAGCAGCTTAGATCCGTTGCATGCAGATACGCAGTATTTT. Together with reference TRBV11-2 and TRBJ2-3, the CDR3 gives the full variable domain: EAGVAQSPRYKIIEKRQSVAFWCNPISGHATLYWYQQILGQGPKLLIQFQNNGVVDDSQLPKDRFSAERLKGVDSTLKIQPAKLEDSAVYLCASSLDPLHADTQYFGPGTRLTVL.

The V and J genes are TRBV2 and TRBJ1-6, with D tentatively TRBD1 (5 bases). The length of the CDR3 is 15 residues. CDR1 is SNHLY and CDR2 is FYNNEI in the germline V gene. Trimming cost V 2 bases and J 4 bases, with 9 bases left between them. This CDR3 is CASSETRAYNSPLHF. In nucleotides, the CDR3 is TGTGCCAGCAGTGAAACCAGGGCGTATAATTCACCCCTCCACTTT.